Only a few counts were recorded for the clone carrying this T cell receptor beta chain. This sample was included in a study of T-cell reconstitution after alpha-beta-depleted transplantation in children. The V end was cut by 3 bases, the J end by 2 bases, with 16 bases between. The CDR3 loop spans 16 amino acids. Using unique molecular identifiers, the investigators prepared the TCRbeta library. Each CDR3 protein is one row after TCRdb ran MiXCR on the PCR reads. The data show 440,000 or so distinct CDR3 sequences, roughly 11% seen once. The starting material was PBMCs from the stem cell graft donor, obtained from the stem cell graft. The chain carries TRBV12-3 or TRBV12-4 and TRBJ2-5, with D maybe TRBD1 (6 bases). The TCR originated in a human donor who donated a stem cell graft to a child with acute myeloid leukemia. CDR3 DNA: TGTGCCAGCAGTTTCCGCCTGAGGACAGAGCAAGAGACCCAGTACTTC. Translation: CASSFRLRTEQETQYF.